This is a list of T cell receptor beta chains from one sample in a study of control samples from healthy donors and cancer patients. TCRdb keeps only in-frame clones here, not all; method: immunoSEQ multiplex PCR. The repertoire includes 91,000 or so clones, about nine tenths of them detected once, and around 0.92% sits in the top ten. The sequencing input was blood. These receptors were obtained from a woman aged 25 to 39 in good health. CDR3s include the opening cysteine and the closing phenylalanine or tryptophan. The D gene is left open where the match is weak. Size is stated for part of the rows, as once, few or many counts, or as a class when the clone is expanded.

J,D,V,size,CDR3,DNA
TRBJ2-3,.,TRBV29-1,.,CSVDRDWFSSTDTQYF,TGCAGCGTTGATCGGGACTGGTTCTCTAGCACAGATACGCAGTATTTT
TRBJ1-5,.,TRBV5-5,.,CASSLGEGGRRPQHF,TGTGCCAGCAGCTTGGGGGAGGGGGGCAGAAGGCCCCAGCATTTT
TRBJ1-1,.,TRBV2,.,CASRPHHSMNTEAFF,TGTGCCAGCAGACCACACCACTCCATGAACACTGAAGCTTTCTTT
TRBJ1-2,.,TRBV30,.,CAWGTRQANYGYTF,TGTGCCTGGGGTACGCGACAGGCTAACTATGGCTACACCTTC
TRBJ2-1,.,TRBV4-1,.,CAIQGGNEQFF,TGCGCCATCCAGGGTGGCAATGAGCAGTTCTTC
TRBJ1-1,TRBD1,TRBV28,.,CASRNQGGNTEAFF,TGTGCCAGCAGAAATCAGGGGGGTAACACTGAAGCTTTCTTT
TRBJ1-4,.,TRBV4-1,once,CASSQDRGANEKLFF,TGCGCCAGCAGCCAAGATAGGGGGGCTAATGAAAAACTGTTTTTT
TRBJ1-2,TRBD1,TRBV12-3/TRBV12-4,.,CASRRQGPGYTF,TGTGCCAGCAGACGACAGGGTCCTGGCTACACCTTC
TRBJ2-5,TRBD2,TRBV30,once,CAWSVTSGVTAQYF,TGTGCCTGGAGTGTAACCAGCGGGGTTACGGCCCAGTACTTC
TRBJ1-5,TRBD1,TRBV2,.,CASSLDRGQPQHF,TGTGCCAGCAGCTTGGACAGGGGTCAGCCCCAGCATTTT
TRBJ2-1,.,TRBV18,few,CASSPRLGNEQFF,TGTGCCAGCTCACCTCGACTAGGGAATGAGCAGTTCTTC